One sample yielded the 21 T cell receptor beta chains listed below, sequenced in a study of shared clonotypes between healthy human individuals. Profiling relied on immunoSEQ multiplex PCR, and the TCRdb table lists in-frame clones only, not all of them. The sample contains 180,000 or so clones, 80% to 95% of which appear only once. The specimen sequenced was naive CD4+ T cells sorted from blood. Subset given: CD45RA+ positively selected. The receptor source for this set is a woman younger than 45 in good health.

The CDR3 bases are TGTGCCAGCACCAACGGGGGACAGGGTGGGAATGAGCAGTTCTTC. Protein sequence: CASTNGGQGGNEQFF. The J gene is TRBJ2-1, the V gene TRBV28, with 9 bases identical to TRBD1. Losses at the gene ends were 7 bases for V and 7 bases for J; bases not matched to a gene: 11. The CDR3 extends over 15 amino acids. CDR1 and CDR2 (germline): MDHEN, SYDVKM.

The count of this clone is one. V gene TRBV27 combines with J gene TRBJ1-1, with D perhaps TRBD1 (5 bases). Trimming pared 5 bases from V and 11 bases from J, leaving 24 bases between. This CDR3 has 15 residues. Germline V lookup: CDR1 MNHEY, CDR2 SMNVEV (reference sequence). CDR3 DNA: TGTGCCAGCAGTAGCGCTTGGGGACCCGAAACGGGTGCTTTCTTT. Encoded protein: CASSSAWGPETGAFF.

V gene TRBV6-5 combines with J gene TRBJ2-5; the match to TRBD2 covers 7 bases. The closer fit of TRBJ2-7 to the DNA end suggests the J call may be wrong. This CDR3 has 16 residues. Germline values: CDR1 MNHEY, CDR2 SVGAGI. The CDR3 loop is CASSSGVAGEPYEQYF. The CDR3, as DNA: TGTGCCAGCAGTTCCGGGGTGGCGGGAGAACCCTACGAGCAGTACTTC.

The chain uses TRBV6-5 and TRBJ1-4; D might be TRBD1 (5 bases). Germline V gives CDR1 MNHEY, CDR2 SVGAGI. There are 14 residues in the CDR3. V was cut by 2 bases and J by 8 bases, with 12 bases left in between. DNA for the CDR3: TGTGCCAGCAGTTACCGGCGCCGGGGGGAAAAACTGTTTTTT. It encodes CASSYRRRGEKLFF.

J is TRBJ2-6 and V is TRBV6-6; TRBD1 matches at 7 bases. After removal of 2 bases from V and 2 bases from J, the junction contained 3 bases not matched to a gene. The CDR3 has 16 amino acids. Germline CDR1 reads MNHNY; CDR2 reads SVGAGI (reference sequence). CDR3 sequence: CASSYATGAGANVLTF. The CDR3 DNA follows: TGTGCCAGCAGTTACGCCACAGGGGCTGGGGCCAACGTCCTGACTTTC.

The chain carries TRBV4-1 and TRBJ1-5, with unresolved D. V lost 0 bases to trimming and J lost 2 bases, with 20 bases between them. The CDR3 contains 19 residues. Germline assignment: CDR1 MGHRA and CDR2 YSYEKL. CDR3 bases: TGCGCCAGCAGCCAAGACGTAAGGGCGGTCGGTTTGGGCAATCAGCCCCAGCATTTT. Protein sequence: CASSQDVRAVGLGNQPQHF.

The chain is built from TRBV11-2 and TRBJ1-1; D unclear. The CDR3 extends over 15 amino acids. CDR1 SGHAT and CDR2 FQNNGV come from the germline V gene. V was trimmed by 3 bases and J by 2 bases, leaving 13 bases between them. The CDR3, as DNA: TGTGCCAGCAGCTTTGTGTACGGCACAAACACTGAAGCTTTCTTT. Residues: CASSFVYGTNTEAFF. The full variable domain, completed using reference TRBV11-2 and TRBJ1-1, is EAGVAQSPRYKIIEKRQSVAFWCNPISGHATLYWYQQILGQGPKLLIQFQNNGVVDDSQLPKDRFSAERLKGVDSTLKIQPAKLEDSAVYLCASSFVYGTNTEAFFGQGTRLTVV.

J is TRBJ2-6 and V is TRBV18; D is possibly TRBD1 or TRBD2 (5 bases each). Trimming took 0 bases from V and 4 from J, leaving 7 bases between them. This CDR3 has 15 amino acids. Germline lookup yields CDR1 KGHSH and CDR2 LQKENI. CDR3 amino acids: CASSPPGDGANVLTF. The CDR3 DNA reads TGTGCCAGCTCACCACCGGGGGACGGGGCCAACGTCCTGACTTTC.

The J gene is TRBJ2-1, the V gene TRBV29-1; 8 bases map to TRBD2. CDR1 and CDR2 (germline): SQVTM, ANQGSEA. Germline trimming cut 4 bases from V and 0 bases from J; bases unmatched to any gene: 5. The CDR3 sequence is 15 residues long. CDR3 sequence (DNA): TGCAGCGTTGTAGCGGGACTGCACTCCTACAATGAGCAGTTCTTC. It specifies CSVVAGLHSYNEQFF.

The gene calls are TRBV19 and TRBJ2-7; D may correspond to TRBD1 or TRBD2 (5 bases each). The CDR3 sequence is 14 residues long. Germline V gene data show CDR1 as LNHDA and CDR2 as SQIVND (reference sequence). V lost 5 bases to trimming and J lost 5 bases, with 16 bases between them. CDR3 nucleotide sequence: TGTGCCAGTAGTCTCGGACTGACAGTCGACGAGCAGTACTTC. Residues: CASSLGLTVDEQYF.

The CDR3 DNA is TGTGCCAGCAAAGGTGCCTACGAGCAGTACTTC. It codes for CASKGAYEQYF. The J gene is TRBJ2-7, the V gene TRBV2; D uncertain. CDR3 size: 11 residues. CDR1 and CDR2 from the germline V gene are SNHLY and FYNNEI. The V end was cut by 7 bases, the J end by 2 bases, with 6 bases between.

V usage is TRBV5-1 and J usage is TRBJ1-1; D is possibly TRBD1 (6 bases). V was trimmed by 7 bases and J by 3 bases, leaving 13 bases between them. The CDR3 sequence is 13 residues long. CDR1 is SGHRS, CDR2 YFSETQ, per germline. As DNA, the CDR3 is TGCGCCAGCCACAGGGATCTGGACACTGAAGCTTTCTTT. Protein: CASHRDLDTEAFF.

This rearrangement joins TRBV21-1 to TRBJ2-5; whether TRBD1, the table's D call, matches the DNA was not checked. The J call is in doubt because the DNA end fits TRBJ2-7 better. TRBV21-1 is labeled a pseudogene. The CDR3 is made up of 14 amino acids. The CDR3 protein is CASSPPGATNEQYF. In DNA, the CDR3 is TGTGCCAGCAGCCCCCCAGGGGCTACTAACGAGCAGTACTTC.

V usage is TRBV27 and J usage is TRBJ1-1; 9 bases line up with TRBD1. Germline assignment: CDR1 MNHEY and CDR2 SMNVEV (reference sequence). The CDR3 is made up of 15 amino acids. V lost 5 bases to trimming and J lost 5 bases; unmatched junction nucleotides: 9. CDR3 DNA sequence: TGTGCCAGCAGTAGACCCGGACAGGGGAGGACTGAAGCTTTCTTT. It codes for CASSRPGQGRTEAFF.

The rearrangement uses TRBV28 and TRBJ1-6; the match to TRBD1 covers 10 bases. The CDR3 has 16 amino acids. Germline V gene sequence: CDR1 MDHEN, CDR2 SYDVKM. V shed 10 bases, J shed 8 bases, and the junction held 14 bases outside the gene matches. The CDR3 region is CATSGTGDIPDSPLHF. DNA for the CDR3: TGTGCCACTTCCGGGACAGGGGATATCCCAGATTCACCCCTCCACTTT.

The CDR3 is CASSLEWGRPYEQYF. CDR3 nucleotide sequence: TGTGCCAGCAGTTTAGAATGGGGGCGACCCTACGAGCAGTACTTC. J is TRBJ2-7 and V is TRBV27, with a possible D match to TRBD1 (6 bases). V gave up 2 bases and J gave up 2 bases, with 13 bases separating them. The CDR3 extends over 15 amino acids. Germline V gives CDR1 MNHEY, CDR2 SMNVEV (reference sequence).

The rearrangement uses TRBV5-1 and TRBJ1-1; D is undetermined. Germline CDR1 and CDR2: SGHRS and YFSETQ. This CDR3 region has 15 residues. V dropped 4 bases and J dropped 1 base, with 14 bases sitting between them. CDR3 bases: TGCGCCAGCAGCCCCGAAGTGTCGTCGAACACTGAAGCTTTCTTT. Translated: CASSPEVSSNTEAFF.

The rearrangement links TRBV28 to TRBJ1-5; D gene unclear. Trimming took off 6 bases at V and 4 bases at J, with 7 bases between the two ends. Germline loops: CDR1 MDHEN, CDR2 SYDVKM. The CDR3 spans 12 residues. The CDR3 sequence: CASRALNQPQHF. The DNA of the CDR3 is TGTGCCAGCAGGGCGTTGAATCAGCCCCAGCATTTT. The entire variable domain, with the rest obtained from reference TRBV28 and TRBJ1-5, is as follows: DVKVTQSSRYLVKRTGEKVFLECVQDMDHENMFWYRQDPGLGLRLIYFSYDVKMKEKGDIPEGYSVSREKKERFSLILESASTNQTSMYLCASRALNQPQHFGDGTRLSIL.

The J gene is TRBJ2-1, the V gene TRBV10-3, with TRBD2 matching over 8 bases. V dropped 4 bases and J dropped 10; count of bases not matched to a gene: 6. Germline-derived CDR1 and CDR2 are ENHRY and SYGVKD. CDR3 length equals 13 residues. This chain's CDR3 is CAISAGLAPEQFF. For the CDR3, the DNA is TGTGCCATCAGTGCTGGACTAGCACCCGAGCAGTTCTTC.

CDR3 loop: CASSAGFRETQYF. Here the CDR3 DNA reads TGTGCCAGCAGCGCAGGATTCCGCGAGACCCAGTACTTC. The V gene is TRBV28, the J gene TRBJ2-5, with no clear D. Germline values: CDR1 MDHEN, CDR2 SYDVKM. CDR3 length: 13 amino acids. With 6 bases removed from V and 5 bases from J, the gap between germline ends came to 13 bases.

The chain recombines TRBV5-6 with TRBJ2-5; TRBD1 is a possible D gene (6 bases). Looked up from germline, CDR1 is SGHDT and CDR2 is YYEEEE. CDR3 length equals 14 residues. V shed 2 bases and J shed 1 base, with 9 bases lying between them. In DNA, the CDR3 is TGTGCCAGCAGCTTATCAGGGGCCCAAGAGACCCAGTACTTC. Protein sequence: CASSLSGAQETQYF.